Listed here are 30 T cell receptor beta chains from one sample, sequenced in a study of blood T cells in healthy people across ages. Alongside a J-beta primer mix, a sample-barcoded 5' primer served in a second PCR lasting roughly 6 to 11 cycles. TCRdb itself ran the 5' RACE reads through MiXCR, one entry per CDR3 protein. The table lists some 1.5 million distinct CDR3 sequences, approximately 30% of them singletons. Sequenced sample: blood. These receptors all stem from a woman aged 30 to 39 in good health.

Comments on this clonotype: At one end the junction does not follow the germline gene, possibly because of a read error. The J gene is TRBJ2-5, the V gene TRBV4-3, with 9 positions matching TRBD2. This CDR3 is built from 16 residues. CDR1 is LGHNA and CDR2 is YSLEER in the germline V gene. DNA for the CDR3: TGCGCCAGCAACCAAGATTTAGCGGGGGACCAAGAGACCCAGTACTTC. This sequence encodes CASNQDLAGDQETQYF.

There are many counts of this clonotype. This sequence may be a read error, since a much larger clone differs from it by one base. This chain links TRBV6-2 or TRBV6-3 with TRBJ2-1; 7 positions agree with TRBD1. This CDR3 is 14 amino acids long. The V gene's germline CDR1 is MNHEY and CDR2 SVGEGT. V gave up 6 bases and J gave up 6 bases; unmatched junction bases: 8. DNA of the CDR3: TGTGCCAGCAGGCCCGGGACAGAACCCAATGAGCAGTTCTTC. It yields the protein CASRPGTEPNEQFF.

On this clonotype: Since a much larger clone is just one base distant, this may be a read error. J is TRBJ2-7 and V is TRBV27; the D gene could be TRBD1 or TRBD2 (5 bases each). The CDR3 has 13 amino acids. The V end lost 7 bases, the J end lost 0 bases, and 10 bases lay between the germline ends. CDR1 is MNHEY and CDR2 is SMNVEV in the germline V gene (reference sequence). CDR3: CASTAGTSYEQYF. CDR3 sequence (DNA): TGTGCCAGCACCGCCGGGACCTCCTACGAGCAGTACTTC.

In its sample, this clonotype was seen a few times. This chain uses TRBV7-9 with TRBJ2-7, with TRBD2 as a possible D gene (5 bases). There are 13 residues in the CDR3. Trimming stripped 5 bases from V and 6 bases from J, with 14 bases between. Germline V gene lookup returns CDR1 SEHNR and CDR2 FQNEAQ (reference sequence). The CDR3: CASSNLYSGEQYF. The DNA of the CDR3 is TGTGCCAGCAGCAATTTATACAGCGGCGAGCAGTACTTC.

The chain combines TRBV7-2 with TRBJ2-5; D may be TRBD2 (7 bases). CDR3 length: 14 residues. V shed 5 bases and J shed 7 bases, with 17 bases lying between them. CDR1 SGHTA and CDR2 FQGNSA come from the germline V gene. Here the CDR3 reads CASSPGGGGGTQYF. The CDR3 DNA is TGTGCCAGCAGCCCTGGTGGCGGGGGCGGGACCCAGTACTTC.

This clonotype was counted many times. The chain has TRBV5-1 and TRBJ2-7, with TRBD1 identical over 8 bases. Germline V gene data show CDR1 as SGHRS and CDR2 as YFSETQ. The CDR3 covers 13 residues. Germline trimming cut 4 bases from V and 3 bases from J; bases unmatched to any gene: 3. The CDR3: CASSLTGGYEQYF. DNA for the CDR3: TGCGCCAGCAGCCTAACAGGGGGCTACGAGCAGTACTTC. The complete variable domain, with remaining parts taken from reference TRBV5-1 and TRBJ2-7, reads KAGVTQTPRYLIKTRGQQVTLSCSPISGHRSVSWYQQTPGQGLQFLFEYFSETQRNKGNFPGRFSGRQFSNSRSEMNVSTLELGDSALYLCASSLTGGYEQYFGPGTRLTVT.

This clonotype has a handful of counts. The V and J genes are TRBV20-1 and TRBJ1-2; D gene ambiguous. Trimming left V 0 bases short and J 8 bases short, with 10 bases between. Germline V gene sequence: CDR1 DFQATT, CDR2 SNEGSKA (reference sequence). CDR3 length: 12 amino acids. For the CDR3, the DNA is TGCAGTGCTAGAGAGCGGAGGGAGGGCTACACCTTC. Amino acid sequence: CSARERREGYTF.

A note on this clonotype: A much larger clone sits a single nucleotide away, making a read error possible. This chain joins TRBV28 and TRBJ2-5, with D perhaps being TRBD1 or TRBD2 (7 bases each). From germline, CDR1 is MDHEN and CDR2 SYDVKM. The CDR3 totals 13 residues. V lost 5 bases, J lost 11 bases, and 18 bases lay in between. In DNA form, the CDR3 reads TGTGCCAGCAGTATTCAGGGGGGGAATGAGCAGTACTTC. It specifies CASSIQGGNEQYF. Looking up the rest from reference TRBV28 and TRBJ2-5 gives the full variable domain: DVKVTQSSRYLVKRTGEKVFLECVQDMDHENMFWYRQDPGLGLRLIYFSYDVKMKEKGDIPEGYSVSREKKERFSLILESASTNQTSMYLCASSIQGGNEQYFGPGTRLLVL.

The chain has TRBV24-1 and TRBJ2-3, with a weak D call TRBD1 (6 bases). The length of the CDR3 is 15 residues. Trimming pared 2 bases from V and 2 bases from J, leaving 10 bases between. The V gene's germline CDR1 is KGHDR and CDR2 SFDVKD. CDR3 in DNA: TGTGCCACCAGTGATTCTGGGACACCCACAGATACGCAGTATTTT. It specifies CATSDSGTPTDTQYF.

The V gene is TRBV5-1, the J gene TRBJ1-2; the match to TRBD1 covers 12 bases. The V gene's germline CDR1 is SGHRS and CDR2 YFSETQ. CDR3 size: 16 residues. Trimming took 4 bases from V and 12 from J; bases not matched to a gene: 16. The CDR3 DNA is TGCGCCAGCAGCCCGGGGGACAGGGGGCTTTCTAACGGCCACACCTTC. Its translation: CASSPGDRGLSNGHTF.

This sequence joins TRBV7-9 and TRBJ2-7; D is perhaps TRBD2 (5 bases). V was clipped by 6 bases and J by 7 bases, with 16 bases between them. The V gene's germline CDR1 is SEHNR and CDR2 FQNEAQ (reference sequence). This CDR3 is built from 13 residues. The CDR3 DNA is TGTGCCAGCAGGTTGACGGAGGTTAGGGAGCAGTACTTC. Protein sequence: CASRLTEVREQYF. Based on the CDR3 plus reference TRBV7-9 and TRBJ2-7, the full variable domain is DTGVSQNPRHKITKRGQNVTFRCDPISEHNRLYWYRQTLGQGPEFLTYFQNEAQLEKSRLLSDRFSAERPKGSFSTLEIQRTEQGDSAMYLCASRLTEVREQYFGPGTRLTVT.

Note on this clonotype: At one of its ends the junction is not consistent with the germline gene, which may arise from a read error. The chain joins TRBV18 to TRBJ2-5; maybe TRBD2 (6 bases). Looked up from germline, CDR1 is KGHSH and CDR2 is LQKENI. The length of the CDR3 is 14 residues. The CDR3 sequence is CASPPLRGRETQYF. As DNA, the CDR3 is TGTGCCAGCCCACCACTGCGGGGAAGGGAGACCCAGTACTTC.

The V call is TRBV5-1, the J call TRBJ1-3; D gene unclear. Trimming left V 3 bases short and J 0 bases short, with 13 bases between. The CDR3 extends over 16 amino acids. Germline-derived CDR1 and CDR2 are SGHRS and YFSETQ. The CDR3 region is CASSSVGGASGNTIYF. The CDR3, as DNA: TGCGCCAGCAGCTCGGTTGGCGGTGCCTCTGGAAACACCATATATTTT.

In this sample, this clonotype turned up many times. The chain employs TRBV20-1 and TRBJ1-5; tentative D call: TRBD1 (5 bases). The length of the CDR3 is 15 residues. V lost 0 bases to trimming and J lost 1 base, with 10 bases between them. The germline V gene has CDR1 DFQATT and CDR2 SNEGSKA (reference sequence). The CDR3 bases are TGCAGTGCTAGAGATCCTGGGGGAAGCAATCAGCCCCAGCATTTT. Protein product: CSARDPGGSNQPQHF.

In its sample, this clonotype was seen a few times. This rearrangement joins TRBV20-1 to TRBJ2-1, with TRBD2 identical over 7 bases. Germline CDR1 DFQATT, CDR2 SNEGSKA (reference sequence). This CDR3 comprises 15 residues. The V segment lost 4 bases and the J segment 0 bases; nucleotides outside the gene matches: 6. CDR3 nucleotides: TGCAGTGCTAACCCGGGGGGAAGCTCCTACAATGAGCAGTTCTTC. It codes for CSANPGGSSYNEQFF.

CDR3 nucleotides: TGTGCCAGCAGGGGTACTAGCGGGAAAGGCAATGAGCAGTTCTTC. It codes for CASRGTSGKGNEQFF. This chain connects TRBV6-7 to TRBJ2-1; 10 nucleotides match TRBD2. Being an ORF, TRBV6-7 has a function that is uncertain. The CDR3 contains 15 residues. The J segment lost 6 bases and the V segment lost 6 bases, leaving 8 bases of the junction unmatched.

This clonotype was observed many times. The chain is built from TRBV7-9 and TRBJ2-3; 11 positions agree with TRBD2. Germline V CDR1 and CDR2: SEHNR, FQNEAQ (reference sequence). The CDR3 covers 16 residues. J was trimmed by 0 bases and V by 5 bases; bases with no gene match: 4. The DNA of the CDR3 is TGTGCCAGCAGCAGAGGACTAGCGGGCAGCACAGATACGCAGTATTTT. This sequence encodes CASSRGLAGSTDTQYF. The full variable domain, its missing parts supplied by reference TRBV7-9 and TRBJ2-3, is DTGVSQNPRHKITKRGQNVTFRCDPISEHNRLYWYRQTLGQGPEFLTYFQNEAQLEKSRLLSDRFSAERPKGSFSTLEIQRTEQGDSAMYLCASSRGLAGSTDTQYFGPGTRLTVL.

This rearrangement joins TRBV28 to TRBJ1-2; D ambiguous. The CDR3 sequence is 14 residues long. From germline, CDR1 is MDHEN and CDR2 SYDVKM. Deletions cut 7 bases from V and 2 bases from J, with 14 bases between. The CDR3 DNA reads TGTGCCAGCATAAGGTTCGGGCAAAACTATGGCTACACCTTC. Translation gives CASIRFGQNYGYTF.

This clonotype was found many times. This chain uses TRBV3-1 with TRBJ1-5; 8 positions match TRBD1. The germline gives CDR1 LGHDT, CDR2 YNNKEL (reference sequence). Trimming cost V 3 bases and J 5 bases; bases outside gene matches: 0. CDR3 length: 13 residues. In nucleotides, the CDR3 is TGTGCCAGCAGCCAGGACAGGGATCAGCCCCAGCATTTT. Encoded protein: CASSQDRDQPQHF.

This clonotype came up a few times. V is TRBV5-1 and J is TRBJ2-5; D is possibly TRBD2 (6 bases). The germline V gene encodes CDR1 SGHRS and CDR2 YFSETQ. V dropped 6 bases and J dropped 5 bases, with 17 bases sitting between them. The CDR3 totals 14 residues. Here the CDR3 reads CASKREIGMETQYF. The CDR3 DNA sequence: TGCGCCAGCAAACGGGAGATTGGAATGGAGACCCAGTACTTC.

This clonotype was seen ten or more times. The chain couples TRBV11-2 to TRBJ2-1, with 14 nucleotides matching TRBD2. Germline assignment: CDR1 SGHAT and CDR2 FQNNGV. The CDR3 loop spans 18 amino acids. V lost 8 bases and J lost 6; bases outside the gene matches: 15. CDR3: CASAGLAGGQRFPNEQFF. The DNA for the CDR3 is TGTGCCAGCGCCGGACTAGCGGGGGGCCAAAGGTTCCCCAATGAGCAGTTCTTC.

The chain joins TRBV7-9 to TRBJ1-6; 10 nucleotides align to TRBD1. The J segment lost 8 bases and the V segment lost 5 bases, leaving 6 bases of the junction unmatched. CDR1 and CDR2 from the germline V gene are SEHNR and FQNEAQ (reference sequence). This CDR3 spans 15 amino acids. CDR3 residues: CASSRPGTGDSPLHF. CDR3 bases: TGTGCCAGCAGCAGACCCGGGACAGGGGATTCACCCCTCCACTTT.

This clonotype was counted a few times. The chain recombines TRBV15 with TRBJ2-7, with D perhaps TRBD2 (5 bases). This CDR3 has 15 residues. The germline V gene encodes CDR1 LNHNV and CDR2 YYDKDF (reference sequence). Trimming removed 0 bases at V and 0 bases at J, with 9 bases between. The CDR3 sequence: CATSREDGNSYEQYF. The DNA for the CDR3 is TGTGCCACCAGCAGAGAGGACGGGAACTCCTACGAGCAGTACTTC.

The sample holds many counts of this clonotype. The chain joins TRBV29-1 to TRBJ2-3, with 10 bases that match TRBD2. The CDR3 is 13 amino acids. The germline V gene has CDR1 SQVTM and CDR2 ANQGSEA. CDR3 in amino acids: CRASGSNTDTQYF. CDR3 bases: TGCAGGGCTAGCGGGAGCAACACAGATACGCAGTATTTT.

This clonotype has a count of ten or more. The V call is TRBV6-1, the J call TRBJ2-7; no reliable D call. The V end lost 6 bases, the J end lost 2 bases, and 8 bases lay between the germline ends. Germline CDR1 and CDR2: MNHNS and SASEGT. The CDR3 contains 12 residues. The CDR3 nucleotides are TGTGCCAGCAGATCCCCCACCTACGAGCAGTACTTC. Translated, it gives CASRSPTYEQYF.

The J gene is TRBJ1-6, the V gene TRBV28; D not resolved. Trimming left V 4 bases short and J 7 bases short, with 11 bases between. Per germline, CDR1 MDHEN and CDR2 SYDVKM. The CDR3 totals 14 residues. The CDR3: CASSSARKNSPLHF. CDR3 in DNA: TGTGCCAGCAGTTCCGCCAGGAAGAATTCACCCCTCCACTTT.

This sequence joins TRBV20-1 and TRBJ2-7; 8 bases match TRBD2. Germline trimming cut 1 base from V and 3 bases from J; bases unmatched to any gene: 8. Germline lookup yields CDR1 DFQATT and CDR2 SNEGSKA (reference sequence). This CDR3 has 15 amino acids. This CDR3 is CSARGSGSPFYEQYF. The CDR3 DNA is TGCAGTGCTAGAGGCAGCGGGAGCCCCTTCTACGAGCAGTACTTC.

The chain is built from TRBV20-1 and TRBJ2-3; TRBD2 agrees at 10 bases. This CDR3 contains 16 residues. With 5 bases clipped from V and 4 bases from J, the junction kept 12 bases outside the gene matches. Germline CDR1 DFQATT, CDR2 SNEGSKA (reference sequence). This chain's CDR3 is CSAHTSSGSNSDTQYF. The CDR3 nucleotides are TGCAGTGCTCACACCTCTAGCGGGAGTAATTCAGATACGCAGTATTTT.

The chain couples TRBV30 to TRBJ2-1, with no clear D. This CDR3 contains 12 residues. V gave up 7 bases and J gave up 6 bases, with 13 bases separating them. Germline CDR1 reads GTSNPN; CDR2 reads SVGIG (reference sequence). Written as DNA, the CDR3 is TGTGCCTCCGGCCCCACGAGCAATGAGCAGTTCTTC. Its translation: CASGPTSNEQFF.

V usage is TRBV28 and J usage is TRBJ2-1; D ambiguous. The CDR3 contains 12 residues. V shed 2 bases and J shed 12 bases, with 11 bases lying between them. Germline values: CDR1 MDHEN, CDR2 SYDVKM. DNA for the CDR3: TGTGCCAGCAGTTTAACGGCCCGCGGGCAGTTCTTC. Amino acid sequence: CASSLTARGQFF.